The 22 T cell receptor beta chains below all came from one sample that was sequenced in a study of vaccination effects on CD4 cells after COVID-19. Produced via immunoSEQ multiplex PCR; TCRdb's table is partial and in-frame only. The sample lists tens of thousands of clones, about 70% occurring once. These receptors are not linked to any known antigen. Ahead of sequencing, the ViraFEST assay grew antigen-specific CD4+ T cells using viral peptide pools. CD4+ T cell isolation took place after approximately 11 days of culture. The starting material was CD4+ T cells from PBMCs cultured with HCoV-229E spike peptides, obtained before COVID-19 vaccination. The receptor source for this set is a human donor who received a COVID-19 vaccine.

The chain employs TRBV4-1 and TRBJ2-5; D is perhaps TRBD1 (5 bases). Trimming took 2 bases from V and 1 from J, leaving 8 bases between them. Germline CDR1 reads MGHRA; CDR2 reads YSYEKL. The CDR3 covers 14 residues. CDR3 DNA sequence: TGCGCCAGCAGCCAATCAGGGTTCCAAGAGACCCAGTACTTC. The encoded protein is CASSQSGFQETQYF.

The V and J genes are TRBV7-2 and TRBJ2-7; the match to TRBD1 covers 7 bases. The J segment lost 7 bases and the V segment lost 1 base, leaving 7 bases of the junction unmatched. The CDR3 sequence is 14 residues long. Germline CDR1 and CDR2: SGHTA and FQGNSA. In nucleotides, the CDR3 is TGTGCCAGCAGCTTAGGGGGGACAGTCAGAGAGCAGTACGTC. This codes for CASSLGGTVREQYV.

The rearrangement links TRBV6-5 to TRBJ2-7, with 10 bases aligning to TRBD1. The V gene end was trimmed by 6 bases and the J gene end by 2 bases; junction bases not matched to a gene: 7. Germline V gene data show CDR1 as MNHEY and CDR2 as SVGAGI. The CDR3 has 15 amino acids. CDR3 in amino acids: CASSHSGTGAYEQYV. CDR3 sequence (DNA): TGTGCCAGCAGCCACTCCGGGACAGGGGCCTACGAGCAGTACGTC.

This clone was observed a handful of times. This chain joins TRBV9 and TRBJ2-1; TRBD2 aligns across 7 bases. J lost 0 bases, V lost 6 bases, and 6 bases had no gene match. This CDR3 is 15 amino acids long. From germline, CDR1 is SGDLS and CDR2 YYNGEE. CDR3 in DNA: TGTGCCAGCAACCCTGGGGGGGACTCCTACAATGAGCAGTTCTTC. Its translation is CASNPGGDSYNEQFF.

This rearrangement joins TRBV6-2 or TRBV6-3 to TRBJ2-3; D is possibly TRBD1 (6 bases). Looked up from germline, CDR1 is MNHEY and CDR2 is SVGEGT. The CDR3 extends over 13 amino acids. Trimming left V 0 bases short and J 8 bases short, with 9 bases between. The CDR3 loop is CASSYSTGSTQYF. CDR3 DNA: TGTGCCAGCAGTTACTCGACAGGTAGTACGCAGTATTTT.

The chain employs TRBV18 and TRBJ2-3; D not certain. The CDR3 has 15 amino acids. Between the trimmed V and J ends, which lost 1 base and 0 bases, there was a span of 8 bases. Germline CDR1 and CDR2: KGHSH and LQKENI. CDR3 region: CASSPRRLSTDTQYF. The CDR3 DNA is TGTGCCAGCTCACCACGTCGGCTGAGCACAGATACGCAGTATTTT.

The chain recombines TRBV7-2 with TRBJ2-7; D might be TRBD1 (7 bases). The CDR3 totals 15 residues. The germline gives CDR1 SGHTA, CDR2 FQGNSA. V gave up 2 bases and J gave up 1 base, with 12 bases separating them. In DNA form, the CDR3 reads TGTGCCAGCAGCTTACAGGGGGGCGGATCCTACGAGCAGTACGTC. Protein product: CASSLQGGGSYEQYV.

This chain links TRBV28 with TRBJ2-3; the match to TRBD1 covers 7 bases. There are 12 residues in the CDR3. The germline gives CDR1 MDHEN, CDR2 SYDVKM. V trimming: 6 bases; J trimming: 10 bases; junction bases outside the gene matches: 7. CDR3 sequence reads: CASSLGDRAQYF. In DNA, the CDR3 is TGTGCCAGCAGCCTCGGGGACAGAGCGCAGTATTTT. Full variable domain (rest looked up from reference TRBV28 and TRBJ2-3): DVKVTQSSRYLVKRTGEKVFLECVQDMDHENMFWYRQDPGLGLRLIYFSYDVKMKEKGDIPEGYSVSREKKERFSLILESASTNQTSMYLCASSLGDRAQYFGPGTRLTVL.

This clone was seen a handful of times. The V gene is TRBV2, the J gene TRBJ1-2, with D maybe TRBD1 (6 bases). CDR1 and CDR2 from the germline V gene are SNHLY and FYNNEI. V lost 2 bases and J 4 bases, leaving 11 bases between the germline ends. CDR3 length: 14 residues. The chain's CDR3 is CASSEIQGTYGYTF. CDR3 DNA sequence: TGTGCCAGCAGTGAAATCCAGGGGACCTATGGCTACACCTTC.

V gene TRBV7-8 combines with J gene TRBJ2-1; D gene ambiguous. Germline loops: CDR1 SGHVS, CDR2 FQNEAQ. The CDR3 has 15 amino acids. With 1 base removed from V and 5 bases from J, the gap between germline ends came to 12 bases. The CDR3 DNA sequence: TGTGCCAGCAGCTTAGGGCTTATCCCTAACAATGAGCAGTTCTTC. Amino acid sequence: CASSLGLIPNNEQFF.

This chain links TRBV19 with TRBJ1-1; TRBD1 agrees at 8 bases. V lost 6 bases, J lost 7 bases, and 7 bases stayed unmatched. Germline V gene sequence: CDR1 LNHDA, CDR2 SQIVND (reference sequence). The CDR3 is made up of 13 amino acids. CDR3 protein: CASRDREASEAFF. CDR3 in DNA: TGTGCCAGTAGGGACAGGGAGGCAAGTGAAGCTTTCTTT.

The rearrangement joins TRBV3-1 (or the pseudogene TRBV3-2) to TRBJ2-3; 8 positions agree with TRBD1. The CDR3 has 18 amino acids. V lost 0 bases to trimming and J lost 0 bases; unmatched junction nucleotides: 8. Germline V gene data show CDR1 as LGHDT and CDR2 as YNNKEL (reference sequence). CDR3 in DNA: TGTGCCAGCAGCCAAGAATTACCAGGACAGGGAAGCACAGATACGCAGTATTTT. Protein sequence: CASSQELPGQGSTDTQYF.

The rearrangement uses TRBV7-6 and TRBJ2-1; 12 bases match TRBD2. Germline-derived CDR1 and CDR2 are SGHVS and FNYEAQ. This CDR3 spans 18 amino acids. V shed 0 bases, J shed 3 bases, and the junction held 6 bases outside the gene matches. CDR3 DNA sequence: TGTGCCAGCAGCTTAGCACTAGCGGGGGGAAACAACTACAATGAGCAGTTCTTC. This codes for CASSLALAGGNNYNEQFF.

The chain has TRBV10-3 and TRBJ1-2; tentatively, D is TRBD1 (5 bases). Looked up from germline, CDR1 is ENHRY and CDR2 is SYGVKD. The CDR3 totals 13 residues. Trimming stripped 10 bases from V and 8 bases from J, with 20 bases between. The CDR3 nucleotides are TGTGCCACCAGGGAGGGATGGATCGGGGGCTACACCTTC. As protein: CATREGWIGGYTF.

The chain carries TRBV5-1 and TRBJ1-1; D is possibly TRBD1 (5 bases). The germline CDR1 and CDR2 sequences are SGHRS and YFSETQ. There are 15 residues in the CDR3. With 1 base removed from V and 1 base from J, the gap between germline ends came to 11 bases. The CDR3 protein is CASSLMGVPNTEAFF. CDR3 in DNA: TGCGCCAGCAGCTTGATGGGGGTCCCGAACACTGAAGCTTTCTTT.

This clone is a singleton in its sample. J is TRBJ2-7 and V is TRBV3-1 (or the pseudogene TRBV3-2); 8 nucleotides line up with TRBD1. Germline values: CDR1 LGHDT, CDR2 YNNKEL (reference sequence). Trimming took 2 bases from V and 2 from J; bases not matched to a gene: 5. The CDR3 covers 15 residues. The CDR3 spells CASSQTRTGPYEQYV. CDR3 nucleotide sequence: TGTGCCAGCAGCCAAACTCGGACAGGGCCCTACGAGCAGTACGTC.

This chain links TRBV28 with TRBJ2-3, with D uncertain. Trimming shortened V by 4 bases and J by 7 bases, and 6 bases separated the two germline ends. From germline, CDR1 is MDHEN and CDR2 SYDVKM. This CDR3 spans 11 amino acids. CDR3: CASSSLYTQYF. The CDR3 nucleotides are TGTGCCAGCAGTTCGCTTTATACGCAGTATTTT.

The chain has TRBV24-1 and TRBJ1-2; D perhaps matches TRBD1 (6 bases). Germline values: CDR1 KGHDR, CDR2 SFDVKD. This CDR3 comprises 12 residues. V shed 6 bases and J shed 4 bases, with 8 bases lying between them. This CDR3 is CATSLTGYGYTF. The DNA of the CDR3 is TGTGCCACCAGTCTGACAGGCTATGGCTACACCTTC.

The V gene is TRBV18, the J gene TRBJ2-3; no firm D call. The germline V and J ends were trimmed by 3 bases and 0 bases, with 10 bases remaining between them. The CDR3 has 15 residues. Germline V gene sequence: CDR1 KGHSH, CDR2 LQKENI. CDR3 loop: CASSPPDRSTDTQYF. CDR3 DNA: TGTGCCAGCTCACCGCCAGACCGCAGCACAGATACGCAGTATTTT.

The V and J genes are TRBV27 and TRBJ1-2, with D unresolved. This CDR3 is 13 amino acids long. CDR1 is MNHEY and CDR2 is SMNVEV in the germline V gene (reference sequence). The germline V and J ends were trimmed by 3 bases and 8 bases, with 13 bases remaining between them. Here the CDR3 reads CASSFLGAGGYTF. The CDR3 DNA reads as TGTGCCAGCAGTTTTTTGGGAGCTGGGGGCTACACCTTC.

This clone has only a few counts. The V gene is TRBV27, the J gene TRBJ1-5; D gene uncertain. The V gene lost 4 bases and the J gene lost 7 bases, with 26 bases spanning the gap. The CDR3 runs 18 residues. Germline CDR1 and CDR2: MNHEY and SMNVEV (reference sequence). DNA of the CDR3: TGTGCCAGCAGTTCTTGGGGTCAGGTGTCCCCAAGAGAACAGCCCCAGCATTTT. Its protein product is CASSSWGQVSPREQPQHF.

V and J are TRBV2 and TRBJ2-7, with 10 positions matching TRBD1. Germline CDR1 reads SNHLY; CDR2 reads FYNNEI. CDR3 length equals 15 residues. The J segment lost 2 bases and the V segment lost 4 bases, leaving 5 bases of the junction unmatched. In DNA, the CDR3 is TGTGCCAGCAGTGTAGGGACAGGGGCTCCCTACGAGCAGTACGTC. Protein product: CASSVGTGAPYEQYV.